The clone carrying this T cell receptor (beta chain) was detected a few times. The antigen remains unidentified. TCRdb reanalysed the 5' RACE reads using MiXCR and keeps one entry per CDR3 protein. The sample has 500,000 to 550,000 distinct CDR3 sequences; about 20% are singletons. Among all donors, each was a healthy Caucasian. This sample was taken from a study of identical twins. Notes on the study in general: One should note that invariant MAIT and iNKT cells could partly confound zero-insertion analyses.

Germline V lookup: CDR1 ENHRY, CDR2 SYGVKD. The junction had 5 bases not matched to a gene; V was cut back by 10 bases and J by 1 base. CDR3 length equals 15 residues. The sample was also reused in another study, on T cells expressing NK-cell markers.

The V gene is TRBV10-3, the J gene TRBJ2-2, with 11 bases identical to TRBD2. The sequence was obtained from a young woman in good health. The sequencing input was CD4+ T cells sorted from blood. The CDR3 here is CATRLAGLNTGELFF. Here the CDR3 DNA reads TGTGCCACCAGACTAGCGGGGTTGAACACCGGGGAGCTGTTTTTT.